The 8 T cell receptor beta chains in this list originate from one sample, sequenced in a study of T cell repertoires in cytomegalovirus infection. MiXCR, applied by TCRdb to the reads, yields one record per CDR3 protein. The sample includes 900,000 to 950,000 distinct CDR3 sequences, roughly 31% of them seen just once. Their recognized antigens are unknown. The material sequenced was cultured CD8+ T cells from PBMCs, taken from culture after CMV antigen stimulation. These receptors originate from a human donor in good health (CMV status not recorded). Some clones in this sample may be carry-over from other donors' samples.

At least ten counts were recorded for this clonotype. The chain joins TRBV28 to TRBJ1-1, with a possible D match to TRBD1 (5 bases). Trimming removed 7 bases at V and 5 bases at J, with 20 bases between. The CDR3 is 15 amino acids. Germline-derived CDR1 and CDR2 are MDHEN and SYDVKM. The CDR3 DNA reads as TGTGCCAGCACTCCCCTGGGGGGTAGGGGAACTGAAGCTTTCTTT. Protein sequence: CASTPLGGRGTEAFF.

The chain's CDR3 is CASSYSRGRADGAPGSYEQYV. The CDR3 DNA sequence: TGTGCCAGCAGTTACTCGAGAGGGAGAGCGGACGGAGCTCCGGGCTCCTACGAGCAGTACGTC. V is TRBV6-2 or TRBV6-3 and J is TRBJ2-7, with a tentative D call TRBD2 (5 bases). Germline V gene sequence: CDR1 MNHEY, CDR2 SVGEGT. The CDR3 runs to 21 residues. V gave up 0 bases and J gave up 0 bases, with 27 bases separating them.

V gene TRBV19 combines with J gene TRBJ2-2; D is uncertain. V was cut by 4 bases and J by 0 bases, with 6 bases left in between. Germline CDR1 is LNHDA and CDR2 is SQIVND (reference sequence). The CDR3 runs 14 residues. The CDR3 loop reads CASSRGPNTGELFF. In DNA form, the CDR3 reads TGTGCCAGTAGTAGAGGCCCGAACACCGGGGAGCTGTTTTTT.

The chain links TRBV12-3 or TRBV12-4 to TRBJ2-2, with 9 bases matching TRBD1. The length of the CDR3 is 15 residues. Unmatched junction bases numbered 11, after V lost 8 bases and J lost 7 bases. CDR3 sequence reads: CASATGTGYGGELFF. Written as DNA, the CDR3 is TGTGCCAGCGCCACCGGGACAGGGTACGGCGGGGAGCTGTTTTTT.

This chain joins TRBV11-3 and TRBJ2-1, with D tentatively TRBD1 or TRBD2 (6 bases each). The V end was cut by 3 bases, the J end by 5 bases, with 14 bases between. The germline CDR1 and CDR2 sequences are SGHNT and YENEEA. The CDR3 length is 15 residues. The CDR3 sequence is CASSFDGGTDNEQFF. The CDR3 DNA sequence: TGTGCCAGCAGCTTCGACGGGGGCACAGACAATGAGCAGTTCTTC.

The chain links TRBV9 to TRBJ1-1; 7 bases align to TRBD1. Germline values: CDR1 SGDLS, CDR2 YYNGEE. The CDR3 extends over 16 amino acids. The J segment lost 3 bases and the V segment lost 3 bases, leaving 11 bases of the junction unmatched. The CDR3 region has the DNA TGTGCCAGCAGCGGACAACACAGGGGAGGGGACACTGAAGCTTTCTTT. Translation: CASSGQHRGGDTEAFF.

This clonotype was counted ten times or more. CDR3 amino acids: CASSHTRWGEETQYF. DNA of the CDR3: TGTGCCAGCAGCCACACCCGGTGGGGGGAAGAGACCCAGTACTTC. V and J are TRBV7-2 and TRBJ2-5; D is perhaps TRBD2 (6 bases). Per germline, CDR1 SGHTA and CDR2 FQGNSA. The CDR3 consists of 15 residues. V was pared by 5 bases and J by 3 bases, with 16 bases between. The full variable domain, rest sourced from reference TRBV7-2 and TRBJ2-5, is GAGVSQSPSNKVTEKGKDVELRCDPISGHTALYWYRQSLGQGLEFLIYFQGNSAPDKSGLPSDRFSAERTGGSVSTLTIQRTQQEDSAVYLCASSHTRWGEETQYFGPGTRLLVL.

This clonotype showed up just a few times. The gene calls are TRBV7-2 and TRBJ2-3; 9 nucleotides align to TRBD2. Germline values: CDR1 SGHTA, CDR2 FQGNSA. With V trimmed by 1 base and J by 4 bases, 12 bases remained unmatched. This CDR3 comprises 18 residues. The DNA of the CDR3 is TGTGCCAGCAGCTTAGAGTTGGCGGGGGGGCCGGGGGCAGATACGCAGTATTTT. It encodes CASSLELAGGPGADTQYF.